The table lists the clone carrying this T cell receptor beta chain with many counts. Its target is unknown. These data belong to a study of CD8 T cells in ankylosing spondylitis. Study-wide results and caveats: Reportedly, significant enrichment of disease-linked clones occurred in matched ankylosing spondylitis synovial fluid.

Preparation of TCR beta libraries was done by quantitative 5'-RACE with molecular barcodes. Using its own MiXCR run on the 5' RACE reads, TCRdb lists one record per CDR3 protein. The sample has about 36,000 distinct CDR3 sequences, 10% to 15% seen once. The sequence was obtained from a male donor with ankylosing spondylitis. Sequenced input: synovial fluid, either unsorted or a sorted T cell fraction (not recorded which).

This chain's CDR3 is CSGGPPGETQYF. Here the CDR3 DNA reads TGCAGCGGTGGGCCCCCGGGAGAGACCCAGTACTTC. The chain combines TRBV29-1 with TRBJ2-5; D unclear. The CDR3 runs to 12 residues. Trimming took 7 bases from V and 4 from J, leaving 13 bases between them. Germline V CDR1 and CDR2: SQVTM, ANQGSEA.